The subject of this entry is one T cell receptor (beta chain). The data derive from a study of control samples from healthy donors and cancer patients. V shed 7 bases and J shed 5 bases, with 15 bases lying between them. The CDR3 covers 13 residues. From germline, CDR1 is SNHLY and CDR2 FYNNEI. Profiling relied on immunoSEQ multiplex PCR, and the TCRdb table lists in-frame clones only, not all of them. The data hold around 200,000 clones, with 90% to 95% observed a single time. The V call is TRBV2, the J call TRBJ2-7; weak D call: TRBD2 (6 bases). This receptor was identified in a young man in good health. The specimen was blood. The DNA for the CDR3 is TGTGCCAGCATTATGGCGGGGCGGGACGAGCAGTACTTC. Amino acids: CASIMAGRDEQYF. Full variable domain (missing parts from reference TRBV2 and TRBJ2-7): EPEVTQTPSHQVTQMGQEVILRCVPISNHLYFYWYRQILGQKVEFLVSFYNNEISEKSEIFDDQFSVERPDGSNFTLKIRSTKLEDSAMYFCASIMAGRDEQYFGPGTRLTVT.